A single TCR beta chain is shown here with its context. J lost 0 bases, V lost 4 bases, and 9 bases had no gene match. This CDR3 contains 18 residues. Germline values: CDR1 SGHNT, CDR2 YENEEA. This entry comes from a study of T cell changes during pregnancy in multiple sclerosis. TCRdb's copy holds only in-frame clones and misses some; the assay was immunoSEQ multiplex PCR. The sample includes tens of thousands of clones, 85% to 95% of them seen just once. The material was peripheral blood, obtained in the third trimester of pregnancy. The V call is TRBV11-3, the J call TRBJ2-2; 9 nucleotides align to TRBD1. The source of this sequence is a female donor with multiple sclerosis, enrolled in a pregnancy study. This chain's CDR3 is CASSSSGYRGPNTGELFF. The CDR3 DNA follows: TGTGCCAGCAGCTCGAGTGGTTACAGGGGGCCGAACACCGGGGAGCTGTTTTTT.